The 13 T cell receptor beta chains below all came from one sample that was sequenced in a study of identical twins (TCRdb year 2016). Library preparation used 5' RACE. Instrument on record: Illumina HiSeq 2000. TCRdb reworked the public reads: Q25 trimming with fastp, MiXCR clone assembly, productive beta chains retained. Entries that share a CDR3 protein sequence are merged under the most common genes and DNA. For this sample the table gives 1.5 million to 2 million distinct CDR3 sequences, of which about 32% were detected only once. Together, the top ten hold about 0.3% of the sample. The specimen was cord blood. The receptors stem from a newborn girl in good health.

The V call is TRBV28, the J call TRBJ2-1, with D possibly being TRBD2 (5 bases). The CDR3 length is 15 residues. Trimming pared 5 bases from V and 6 bases from J, leaving 17 bases between. CDR1 MDHEN and CDR2 SYDVKM come from the germline V gene. CDR3 sequence: CASSVTSSRGNEQFF. The DNA for the CDR3 is TGTGCCAGCAGTGTAACTAGTAGTCGCGGCAATGAGCAGTTCTTC. The whole variable domain, filled in from reference TRBV28 and TRBJ2-1, reads DVKVTQSSRYLVKRTGEKVFLECVQDMDHENMFWYRQDPGLGLRLIYFSYDVKMKEKGDIPEGYSVSREKKERFSLILESASTNQTSMYLCASSVTSSRGNEQFFGPGTRLTVL.

The CDR3 coding sequence is TGTGCCAGCAGACCGGGACAGGGATTTTCCCCCGAGCAGTACTTC. Its protein product is CASRPGQGFSPEQYF. This chain connects TRBV12-3 or TRBV12-4 to TRBJ2-7; 9 bases line up with TRBD1. The J segment lost 6 bases and the V segment lost 6 bases, leaving 12 bases of the junction unmatched. The CDR3 extends over 15 amino acids.

A note on this clonotype: It is likely a read error: a sequence one base away is far more abundant. The chain has TRBV2 and TRBJ2-1; perhaps TRBD2 as D (5 bases). V was clipped by 6 bases and J by 2 bases, with 11 bases between them. The V gene's germline CDR1 is SNHLY and CDR2 FYNNEI. This CDR3 comprises 14 residues. The chain's CDR3 is CASSGPAAYNEQFF. DNA of the CDR3: TGTGCCAGCAGCGGACCAGCGGCCTACAATGAGCAGTTCTTC.

The chain couples TRBV15 to TRBJ2-3, with D perhaps given as TRBD1 or TRBD2 (7 bases each). The CDR3 spans 18 residues. With 0 bases removed from V and 6 bases from J, the gap between germline ends came to 22 bases. From germline, CDR1 is LNHNV and CDR2 YYDKDF (reference sequence). As DNA, the CDR3 is TGTGCCACCAGCAGAGAAGGGGAGGGGGCAAGAAAAGTGGATACGCAGTATTTT. Protein: CATSREGEGARKVDTQYF. Looking up the rest from reference TRBV15 and TRBJ2-3 gives the full variable domain: DAMVIQNPRYQVTQFGKPVTLSCSQTLNHNVMYWYQQKSSQAPKLLFHYYDKDFNNEADTPDNFQSRRPNTSFCFLDIRSPGLGDTAMYLCATSREGEGARKVDTQYFGPGTRLTVL.

This clonotype has more than one count but fewer than ten. The V gene is TRBV12-3 or TRBV12-4, the J gene TRBJ2-5; no clear D gene. The CDR3 has 14 residues. Trimming took off 6 bases at V and 3 bases at J, with 14 bases between the two ends. CDR3 DNA sequence: TGTGCCAGCAGATCTACATCTAGGGAAGAGACCCAGTACTTC. Translating it yields CASRSTSREETQYF.

The V and J genes are TRBV10-3 and TRBJ2-4; 7 nucleotides align to TRBD2. The better agreement between TRBJ2-7 and the DNA end casts doubt on the J call. This CDR3 spans 14 amino acids. Germline lookup yields CDR1 ENHRY and CDR2 SYGVKD. CDR3 region: CAISDRREGGEQYF. For the CDR3, the DNA is TGTGCCATCAGTGACAGGAGGGAGGGTGGCGAGCAGTACTTC.

CDR3: CASSFVRGNQPQHF. As DNA, the CDR3 is TGTGCCAGCAGTTTTGTAAGAGGGAATCAGCCCCAGCATTTT. This chain joins TRBV12-3 or TRBV12-4 and TRBJ1-5; D is undetermined. The CDR3 runs 14 residues. Trimming took 3 bases from V and 4 from J, leaving 10 bases between them.

The chain links TRBV4-2 to TRBJ2-7; 9 bases are shared with TRBD1. V was pared by 4 bases and J by 5 bases, with 9 bases of the junction left unmatched. The germline V gene has CDR1 LGHNA and CDR2 YNFKEQ. The CDR3 totals 15 residues. CDR3 coding DNA: TGTGCCAGCAGCCTAGTGGGGACAGGGATCGACGAGCAGTACTTC. This sequence encodes CASSLVGTGIDEQYF.

The J gene is TRBJ1-1, the V gene TRBV4-2; no clear D. V shed 1 base and J shed 3 bases, with 12 bases lying between them. Germline V gene data show CDR1 as LGHNA and CDR2 as YNFKEQ. The CDR3 consists of 15 residues. The CDR3 is CASSQGSIGYTEAFF. CDR3 in DNA: TGTGCCAGCAGCCAAGGTAGTATAGGCTACACTGAAGCTTTCTTT.

In this sample, this clonotype turned up a few times. One end of the junction fails to match germline, which may point to a read error. The V gene is TRBV20-1, the J gene TRBJ1-5; weak D call: TRBD1 (5 bases). This CDR3 contains 16 residues. The germline CDR1 and CDR2 sequences are DFQATT and SNEGSKA (reference sequence). The CDR3 sequence is CSARGEWGGSDQPQHF. CDR3 coding DNA: TGCAGTGCTAGAGGCGAGTGGGGGGGTAGCGATCAGCCCCAGCATTTT.

This chain joins TRBV6-4 and TRBJ2-1; the match to TRBD2 covers 9 bases. CDR3 length: 15 residues. Germline loops: CDR1 MRHNA, CDR2 SNTAGT. Losses at the gene ends were 5 bases for V and 8 bases for J; bases not matched to a gene: 10. CDR3 nucleotide sequence: TGTGCCAGCAGTTGGACTAGCGAGCCGCCCTATGAGCAGTTCTTC. Translated: CASSWTSEPPYEQFF.

This clonotype has just a few counts. The chain employs TRBV3-1 and TRBJ1-2, with D unresolved. Looked up from germline, CDR1 is LGHDT and CDR2 is YNNKEL (reference sequence). V gave up 2 bases and J gave up 7 bases, with 17 bases separating them. This CDR3 is built from 15 residues. This CDR3 is CASSQRWQAQSGYTF. CDR3 sequence (DNA): TGTGCCAGCAGCCAAAGATGGCAGGCGCAGAGTGGCTACACCTTC.

This clonotype was observed a few times. This rearrangement joins TRBV10-2 to TRBJ1-2; TRBD1 might be the D (5 bases). Germline CDR1 is WSHSY and CDR2 is SAAADI. This CDR3 has 13 residues. Trimming pared 6 bases from V and 4 bases from J, leaving 12 bases between. The CDR3 nucleotides are TGCGCCAGCAGAATGGGACGGCCCTATGGCTACACCTTC. This codes for CASRMGRPYGYTF.